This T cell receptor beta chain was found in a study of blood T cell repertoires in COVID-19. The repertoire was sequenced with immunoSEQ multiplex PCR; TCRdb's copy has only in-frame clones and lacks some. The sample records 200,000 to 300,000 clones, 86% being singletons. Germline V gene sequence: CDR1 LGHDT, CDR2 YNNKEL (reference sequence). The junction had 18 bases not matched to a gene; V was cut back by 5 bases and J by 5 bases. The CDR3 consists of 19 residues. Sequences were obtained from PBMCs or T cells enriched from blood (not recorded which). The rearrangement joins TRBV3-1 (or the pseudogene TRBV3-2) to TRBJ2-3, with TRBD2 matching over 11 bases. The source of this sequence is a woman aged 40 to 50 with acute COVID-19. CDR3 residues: CASSYSGRADSGGLDTQYF. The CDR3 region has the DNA TGTGCCAGCAGCTATAGCGGGAGGGCCGATTCGGGTGGTTTAGATACGCAGTATTTT.